This T cell receptor beta chain stems from a study of blood T cell repertoires in COVID-19. Study-wide context: The United States, Italy and Spain supplied acute and convalescent COVID-19 samples.

Trimming stripped 2 bases from V and 3 bases from J, with 14 bases between. Germline-derived CDR1 and CDR2 are MNHEY and SVGEGT. The CDR3 has 16 amino acids. Authors' data handling: The authors estimated nucleated cell counts from reference gene primer amplification. Produced via immunoSEQ multiplex PCR; TCRdb's table is partial and in-frame only. The V and J calls and clone size are taken from that table; D and trimming were inferred from the DNA. The sample has under 200,000 clones; 80% to 95% are singletons. This receptor was identified in a man in his forties or fifties with acute or convalescent COVID-19. The sample comprised peripheral blood. This chain uses TRBV6-2 or TRBV6-3 with TRBJ1-5; TRBD1 might be the D (5 bases). CDR3 amino acids: CASSYPRQGHNQPQHF. As DNA, the CDR3 is TGTGCCAGCAGTTACCCCCGGCAGGGCCACAATCAGCCCCAGCATTTT.